The source of this TCR beta chain is a study of CD8+CD57+ T cells in acquired aplastic anemia. For the study at large: When averaged, DNA from sorted CD4+ and CD8+ cells came to about 3 ug.

This clonotype showed up many times. CDR3 and TCR beta VDJ profiling relied on a genomic DNA template. TCRdb re-derived calls from the reads in MiXCR, one entry per CDR3 protein. The table includes a few hundred thousand distinct CDR3 sequences, 30% to 40% detected once. The sample consisted of sorted CD4+, CD8+, or CD8+CD57+ T cells (not recorded which) from PBMCs. The TCR was taken from a human donor in good health, serving as a control.

The CDR3: CASSQRTGDEAFF. CDR3 nucleotides: TGTGCCAGCAGCCAGCGGACAGGGGATGAAGCTTTCTTT. This chain links TRBV4-2 with TRBJ1-1; 9 bases match TRBD1. Trimming at V came to 3 bases and at J to 7 bases, leaving 3 bases not matched to a gene. The CDR3 runs 13 residues. Germline CDR1 reads LGHNA; CDR2 reads YNFKEQ.